This paragraph covers one T cell receptor (beta chain) sequence. This record comes from a study of PD-L1 blockade in urothelial cancer. Germline CDR1 and CDR2: SGHAT and FQNNGV. This CDR3 is built from 14 residues. The germline V and J ends were trimmed by 5 bases and 1 base, with 6 bases remaining between them. Time point in this sample: peripheral blood 6 weeks after treatment start. Sequencing used immunoSEQ multiplex PCR; TCRdb keeps in-frame clones, though not all of them. Of tens of thousands of clones listed, approximately 90% are singletons. The specimen comprised PBMCs, sampled around atezolizumab (anti-PD-L1) treatment. The chain employs TRBV11-2 and TRBJ2-6; D not certain. This receptor was identified in a man in his 60s with urothelial cancer. The CDR3 DNA reads TGTGCCAGCAGCCGTCCGTCTGGGGCCAACGTCCTGACTTTC. Protein: CASSRPSGANVLTF.